This TCR beta chain derives from a study of T cell repertoires in cytomegalovirus infection. A few counts support this clonotype. Antigen unknown. V was pared by 3 bases and J by 4 bases, with 6 bases of the junction left unmatched. CDR1 and CDR2 from the germline V gene are LNHDA and SQIVND (reference sequence). There are 16 residues in the CDR3. TCRdb re-derived calls from the reads in MiXCR, one entry per CDR3 protein. Of fewer than 350,000 distinct CDR3 sequences in the sample, almost 30% were seen once. This sequence was found in a human donor in good health (CMV status not recorded). Some clones in this sample may be carry-over from other donors' samples. The sequencing used cultured PBMCs, collected from culture after CMV antigen stimulation. The chain is built from TRBV19 and TRBJ2-1; TRBD1 aligns across 10 bases. This chain's CDR3 is CASSIPLGQGYNEQFF. CDR3 DNA: TGTGCCAGTAGTATTCCGTTGGGACAGGGGTACAATGAGCAGTTCTTC.